These T cell receptor beta chains were read from a single sample in a study of siplizumab effects on memory and regulatory T cells. The protocol was immunoSEQ multiplex PCR, while the TCRdb copy is restricted to in-frame clones and leaves out a portion. The table records about 91,000 clones, roughly 96% of them present only once. Material for sequencing was naive CD4+ T cells sorted from blood. These receptors were collected from a human donor in good health. The CDR3 runs from the conserved cysteine through the conserved F or W. The order of the fields is J gene, D gene, V gene, clone size, CDR3 DNA, CDR3 protein. The D gene is left open where the match is weak. Not every row has a clone size; where given, it reads once, few, many or a size class.

J gene: TRBJ1-6
D gene: .
V gene: TRBV6-4
clone size: .
CDR3 DNA: TGTGCCAGCAGTGACGGTATAGGGGATCCCCTCCACTTT
CDR3 protein: CASSDGIGDPLHF

J gene: TRBJ1-4
D gene: .
V gene: TRBV19
clone size: .
CDR3 DNA: TGTGCCAGTAGTATGGGCCGGGGCGATGAAAAACTGTTTTTT
CDR3 protein: CASSMGRGDEKLFF

J gene: TRBJ1-4
D gene: .
V gene: TRBV30
clone size: .
CDR3 DNA: TGTGCCTGGAGTGGGTATAATGAAAAACTGTTTTTT
CDR3 protein: CAWSGYNEKLFF

J gene: TRBJ2-7
D gene: .
V gene: TRBV6-1
clone size: .
CDR3 DNA: TGTGCCAGCAGTGAATACAGGGCCGAGCAGTACTTC
CDR3 protein: CASSEYRAEQYF

J gene: TRBJ1-4
D gene: .
V gene: TRBV5-1
clone size: .
CDR3 DNA: TGCGCCAGCAGCCCGGAGGGCTCTACAACTAATGAAAAACTGTTTTTT
CDR3 protein: CASSPEGSTTNEKLFF

J gene: TRBJ2-5
D gene: .
V gene: TRBV7-2
clone size: .
CDR3 DNA: TGTGCCAGCAGCCCGGAGGGAGTTCGTGCCCAGTACTTC
CDR3 protein: CASSPEGVRAQYF

J gene: TRBJ2-7
D gene: .
V gene: TRBV2
clone size: .
CDR3 DNA: TGTGCCAGCCGGTTCCTCTCCTACGAGCAGTACTTC
CDR3 protein: CASRFLSYEQYF

J gene: TRBJ1-6
D gene: .
V gene: TRBV6-1
clone size: .
CDR3 DNA: TGTGCCAGCAGTAACCGGGACACTAATTCACCCCTCCACTTT
CDR3 protein: CASSNRDTNSPLHF

J gene: TRBJ1-2
D gene: .
V gene: TRBV28
clone size: .
CDR3 DNA: TGTGCCAGCAGTTTTTGGAGGGCAGGAGGCTACACCTTC
CDR3 protein: CASSFWRAGGYTF

J gene: TRBJ2-3
D gene: TRBD2
V gene: TRBV4-3
clone size: .
CDR3 DNA: TGCGCCACCCCACAGGCGGGGCGGGGGGACACAGATACGCAGTATTTT
CDR3 protein: CATPQAGRGDTDTQYF

J gene: TRBJ2-2
D gene: .
V gene: TRBV7-3
clone size: .
CDR3 DNA: TGTGCCAGCAGCTTAGACAGCCAGTCCGGGGAGCTGTTTTTT
CDR3 protein: CASSLDSQSGELFF

J gene: TRBJ1-2
D gene: TRBD1
V gene: TRBV14
clone size: .
CDR3 DNA: TGTGCCAGCAGCCCGGACAGGGTTTATGGCTACACCTTC
CDR3 protein: CASSPDRVYGYTF

J gene: TRBJ1-1
D gene: TRBD1
V gene: TRBV30
clone size: .
CDR3 DNA: TGTGCCTGGATTAAACAGGGGGATGGCACTGAAGCTTTCTTT
CDR3 protein: CAWIKQGDGTEAFF

J gene: TRBJ2-1
D gene: TRBD2
V gene: TRBV13
clone size: .
CDR3 DNA: TGTGCCAGCAGCTTCGGGGGGGCCGGGACTCAAGTCTACAATGAGCAGTTCTTC
CDR3 protein: CASSFGGAGTQVYNEQFF

J gene: TRBJ1-6
D gene: .
V gene: TRBV28
clone size: .
CDR3 DNA: TGTGCCAGTGATGGCAGCTCCTATAATTCACCCCTCCACTTT
CDR3 protein: CASDGSSYNSPLHF

J gene: TRBJ2-7
D gene: TRBD2
V gene: TRBV30
clone size: .
CDR3 DNA: TGTGCCGCGGGGGGGGGAACCTACGAGCAGTACTTC
CDR3 protein: CAAGGGTYEQYF

J gene: TRBJ1-2
D gene: TRBD1
V gene: TRBV18
clone size: .
CDR3 DNA: TGTGCCAGCTCAACCCAGGGGGTAGGCTACACCTTC
CDR3 protein: CASSTQGVGYTF

J gene: TRBJ2-5
D gene: .
V gene: TRBV19
clone size: .
CDR3 DNA: TGTGCCAGTAGTCCCAGGGGCGTTGGGCAAGAGACCCAGTACTTC
CDR3 protein: CASSPRGVGQETQYF

J gene: TRBJ2-3
D gene: .
V gene: TRBV7-2
clone size: .
CDR3 DNA: TGTGCCAGCAGCTCCGGCCAAAGTCCGGGTACGCAGTATTTT
CDR3 protein: CASSSGQSPGTQYF

J gene: TRBJ1-3
D gene: .
V gene: TRBV7-9
clone size: .
CDR3 DNA: TGTGCCAGCAGCTCCGCTAGGGGGGGGCAGTCTGGAAACACCATATATTTT
CDR3 protein: CASSSARGGQSGNTIYF

J gene: TRBJ2-1
D gene: .
V gene: TRBV6-5
clone size: .
CDR3 DNA: TGTGCCATCCGCGGCCAGCGGCCGAATGAGCAGTTCTTC
CDR3 protein: CAIRGQRPNEQFF

J gene: TRBJ2-7
D gene: .
V gene: TRBV21-1
clone size: .
CDR3 DNA: TGTGCCAGCAGCTCCACCCCTAAGACTAAAAGCTCCTACGAGCAGTACTTC
CDR3 protein: CASSSTPKTKSSYEQYF

J gene: TRBJ2-2
D gene: .
V gene: TRBV5-5
clone size: .
CDR3 DNA: TGTGCCAGCAGCTTGTTGGTTTGGGGGGCTAACACCGGGGAGCTGTTTTTT
CDR3 protein: CASSLLVWGANTGELFF

J gene: TRBJ2-5
D gene: .
V gene: TRBV11-2
clone size: .
CDR3 DNA: TGTGCCAGCAGCTTAGAGTCGACAGAGACCCAGTACTTC
CDR3 protein: CASSLESTETQYF

J gene: TRBJ2-1
D gene: TRBD2
V gene: TRBV7-3
clone size: once
CDR3 DNA: TGTGCCAGCAGCTCCCCCGGGACTAGCGGGGGGGCTGCCTACAATGAGCAGTTCTTC
CDR3 protein: CASSSPGTSGGAAYNEQFF

J gene: TRBJ2-5
D gene: .
V gene: TRBV9
clone size: .
CDR3 DNA: TGTGCCAGCAGCGGAGGCGTCAGGGTAGAGACCCAGTACTTC
CDR3 protein: CASSGGVRVETQYF

J gene: TRBJ2-3
D gene: TRBD1
V gene: TRBV28
clone size: .
CDR3 DNA: TGTGCCAGCAGCCCCACCGGACAGGGTGTCACAGATACGCAGTATTTT
CDR3 protein: CASSPTGQGVTDTQYF

J gene: TRBJ2-1
D gene: .
V gene: TRBV7-9
clone size: .
CDR3 DNA: TGTGCCAGCAGCCCCGCGTTTGGGGGTGAGCAGTTCTTC
CDR3 protein: CASSPAFGGEQFF

J gene: TRBJ2-5
D gene: TRBD2
V gene: TRBV6-1
clone size: .
CDR3 DNA: TGTGCCAGCAGCCACAGACTAGCGCAAGAGACCCAGTACTTC
CDR3 protein: CASSHRLAQETQYF

J gene: TRBJ2-2
D gene: .
V gene: TRBV7-9
clone size: .
CDR3 DNA: TGTGCCAGCCTCTGGGGGGCAGGGAAGAGCACCGGGGAGCTGTTTTTT
CDR3 protein: CASLWGAGKSTGELFF

J gene: TRBJ2-7
D gene: .
V gene: TRBV7-9
clone size: .
CDR3 DNA: TGTGCCAGCAGCTTAGGGGTAGGTCGGGGCGAGCAGTACTTC
CDR3 protein: CASSLGVGRGEQYF

J gene: TRBJ2-7
D gene: TRBD1
V gene: TRBV7-2
clone size: .
CDR3 DNA: TGTGCCAGCGCTACGGTACCTTCCGGGACAGCTCCCTACGAGCAGTACTTC
CDR3 protein: CASATVPSGTAPYEQYF

J gene: TRBJ1-2
D gene: .
V gene: TRBV5-1
clone size: .
CDR3 DNA: TGCGCCAGCAGCCCTGACGCTTCTAAGTATGGCTACACCTTC
CDR3 protein: CASSPDASKYGYTF

J gene: TRBJ2-5
D gene: TRBD2
V gene: TRBV4-1
clone size: .
CDR3 DNA: TGCGCCAGCGCAATCCCCGGGACTAGCTATGAGACCCAGTACTTC
CDR3 protein: CASAIPGTSYETQYF

J gene: TRBJ1-5
D gene: .
V gene: TRBV28
clone size: .
CDR3 DNA: TGTGCCAGCAGTCCCTTTAATGATCAGCCCCAGCATTTT
CDR3 protein: CASSPFNDQPQHF

J gene: TRBJ2-7
D gene: TRBD1
V gene: TRBV2
clone size: .
CDR3 DNA: TGTGCCAGCTCGCCCGGACAGGGGTCCTACGAGCAGTACTTC
CDR3 protein: CASSPGQGSYEQYF

J gene: TRBJ2-1
D gene: .
V gene: TRBV5-1
clone size: .
CDR3 DNA: TGCGCCAGCAGCCTCCGGGACGCGGACAATGAGCAGTTCTTC
CDR3 protein: CASSLRDADNEQFF

J gene: TRBJ1-3
D gene: .
V gene: TRBV25-1
clone size: .
CDR3 DNA: TGTGCCAGCAGTAAGGAGTTCTCTGGAAACACCATATATTTT
CDR3 protein: CASSKEFSGNTIYF

J gene: TRBJ2-7
D gene: TRBD1
V gene: TRBV6-5
clone size: .
CDR3 DNA: TGTGCCAGCACAGCGGGACAGGGAGCCTACGAGCAGTACTTC
CDR3 protein: CASTAGQGAYEQYF